This T cell receptor (beta chain) was identified in a study of blood T cell repertoires in COVID-19. Background on the study: Acute and convalescent COVID-19 specimens originated in the United States, Italy and Spain. PBMCs, B-cell-depleted T cells, or T cells provided the cDNA or gDNA that made up the material.

Per the original methods: For nucleated cells, counts were estimated from reference gene primer amplification. The assay was immunoSEQ multiplex PCR, and TCRdb's table has in-frame clones only and misses some. V, J and clone size are taken as reported in that table, and D and trimming were inferred from the DNA itself. Of 40,000 to 55,000 clones listed, 90% to 95% were seen once; the top ten hold more than 7.5%. The CDR3 is 15 amino acids. V shed 3 bases and J 2 bases; nucleotides not matched to a gene: 3. Germline loops: CDR1 SGHTA, CDR2 FQGTGA. Sequencing input: peripheral blood. The origin of this receptor is a woman older than 75 with acute or convalescent COVID-19. V gene TRBV7-3 combines with J gene TRBJ2-3; 9 bases align to TRBD2. In nucleotides, the CDR3 is TGTGCCAGCAGCTTGACTAGCGGCTCCACAGATACGCAGTATTTT. This sequence encodes CASSLTSGSTDTQYF.